One and the same sample provided the 23 T cell receptor beta chains below, sequenced in a study of blood T cell repertoires in COVID-19. TCRdb keeps only in-frame clones here, not all; method: immunoSEQ multiplex PCR. The profile covers 150,000 to 200,000 clones, with roughly 85% appearing a single time and around 3% taken by the ten largest. Material: peripheral blood. These receptors all come from a man aged 55 to 69 with acute or convalescent COVID-19.

V usage is TRBV7-9 and J usage is TRBJ2-7; the match to TRBD1 covers 9 bases. The germline gives CDR1 SEHNR, CDR2 FQNEAQ (reference sequence). There are 16 residues in the CDR3. Trimming at V came to 1 base and at J to 7 bases, leaving 11 bases not matched to a gene. CDR3 sequence reads: CASSLGPGQGAGEQYF. DNA for the CDR3: TGTGCCAGCAGCTTAGGCCCGGGACAGGGAGCGGGAGAGCAGTACTTC.

V usage is TRBV6-6 and J usage is TRBJ1-6; D is possibly TRBD1 (6 bases). Trimming took off 5 bases at V and 0 bases at J, with 11 bases between the two ends. Germline CDR1 and CDR2: MNHNY and SVGAGI (reference sequence). The length of the CDR3 is 16 residues. The CDR3, as DNA: TGTGCCAGCAGTCGGACAGACAGCTCCTATAATTCACCCCTCCACTTT. Amino acid sequence: CASSRTDSSYNSPLHF.

The chain couples TRBV2 to TRBJ1-5; possibly TRBD1 for D (5 bases). Trimming pared 3 bases from V and 6 bases from J, leaving 6 bases between. Germline V gene lookup returns CDR1 SNHLY and CDR2 FYNNEI. The CDR3 has 12 amino acids. The DNA for the CDR3 is TGTGCCAGCAGTGACAGGGTTCAGCCCCAGCATTTT. It yields the protein CASSDRVQPQHF.

The CDR3 here is CASSQTGGYGYTF. For the CDR3, the DNA is TGTGCCAGCAGCCAAACAGGGGGCTATGGCTACACCTTC. J is TRBJ1-2 and V is TRBV5-6; TRBD1 matches 8 bases. The CDR3 length is 13 residues. Losses at the gene ends were 4 bases for V and 4 bases for J; bases not matched to a gene: 3. Germline V gene sequence: CDR1 SGHDT, CDR2 YYEEEE.

This chain uses TRBV3-1 (or the pseudogene TRBV3-2) with TRBJ2-4; tentatively, D is TRBD1 (8 bases). V gave up 0 bases and J gave up 8 bases, with 14 bases separating them. The CDR3 is 15 residues long. Germline loops: CDR1 LGHDT, CDR2 YNNKEL (reference sequence). The CDR3 protein is CASSQESTGGDIQYF. The CDR3 coding sequence is TGTGCCAGCAGCCAAGAATCAACAGGGGGGGACATTCAGTACTTC.

The CDR3 region has the DNA TGCAGTGCTAGTTACGGGACAGTCAATCAGCCCCAGCATTTT. Translating gives CSASYGTVNQPQHF. The chain carries TRBV20-1 and TRBJ1-5, with 7 positions matching TRBD1. V dropped 3 bases and J dropped 3; count of bases not matched to a gene: 5. The CDR3 totals 14 residues. Germline values: CDR1 DFQATT, CDR2 SNEGSKA (reference sequence).

The chain recombines TRBV29-1 with TRBJ2-1; D is uncertain. Germline values: CDR1 SQVTM, CDR2 ANQGSEA. The CDR3 loop spans 14 amino acids. V lost 3 bases, J lost 0 bases, and 9 bases lay in between. CDR3 sequence reads: CSVERLSSYNEQFF. CDR3 in DNA: TGCAGCGTTGAGCGTCTGAGCTCCTACAATGAGCAGTTCTTC.

This chain links TRBV28 with TRBJ1-1; perhaps TRBD1 as D (5 bases). The CDR3 contains 12 residues. The germline gives CDR1 MDHEN, CDR2 SYDVKM. Trimming stripped 6 bases from V and 4 bases from J, with 9 bases between. CDR3: CASSLRGTEAFF. In nucleotides, the CDR3 is TGTGCCAGCAGCCTTAGGGGCACTGAAGCTTTCTTT.

On this clone itself: This specimen includes other DNA sequences encoding the same CDR3. V usage is TRBV5-6 and J usage is TRBJ2-6, with D possibly TRBD2 on 5 matching bases. The V and J ends lost 2 bases and 0 bases respectively, with 6 bases between them. CDR1 is SGHDT, CDR2 YYEEEE, per germline. The CDR3 is 15 amino acids. The CDR3 DNA follows: TGTGCCAGCAGCTTAGGGAGCTCTGGGGCCAACGTCCTGACTTTC. Its protein is CASSLGSSGANVLTF.

The gene calls are TRBV4-3 and TRBJ1-1, with D perhaps TRBD1 (5 bases). This CDR3 is 15 amino acids long. Germline CDR1 is LGHNA and CDR2 is YSLEER. The V gene lost 0 bases and the J gene lost 3 bases, with 11 bases spanning the gap. The CDR3 reads CASSQDPGLDTEAFF. The CDR3 DNA is TGCGCCAGCAGCCAAGATCCAGGGTTAGACACTGAAGCTTTCTTT.

The chain has TRBV30 and TRBJ2-7; TRBD2 matches 13 bases. Germline V gene lookup returns CDR1 GTSNPN and CDR2 SVGIG (reference sequence). V lost 3 bases, J lost 2 bases, and 10 bases stayed unmatched. The CDR3 spans 17 residues. In DNA, the CDR3 is TGTGCCTGGAGCGCCCGGACTAGCGGGAGTAGGGCCTACGAGCAGTACTTC. It codes for CAWSARTSGSRAYEQYF. Combining the CDR3 with reference TRBV30 and TRBJ2-7 gives the whole variable domain SQTIHQWPATLVQPVGSPLSLECTVEGTSNPNLYWYRQAAGRGLQLLFYSVGIGQISSEVPQNLSASRPQDRQFILSSKKLLLSDSGFYLCAWSARTSGSRAYEQYFGPGTRLTVT.

The chain uses TRBV7-6 and TRBJ2-3, with 9 bases matching TRBD2. CDR3 length equals 17 residues. V gave up 0 bases and J gave up 6 bases; unmatched junction bases: 10. The germline gives CDR1 SGHVS, CDR2 FNYEAQ. The CDR3 loop is CASSLASGSTTTDTQYF. DNA for the CDR3: TGTGCCAGCAGCTTAGCTAGCGGGAGCACCACGACGGATACGCAGTATTTT.

J is TRBJ2-7 and V is TRBV11-2, with D maybe TRBD1 (5 bases). In germline, CDR1 is SGHAT, CDR2 FQNNGV. V was pared by 4 bases and J by 4 bases, with 8 bases between. The CDR3 runs to 12 residues. The CDR3 nucleotides are TGTGCCAGCAGCTCCCAGGGTTACGAGCAGTACTTC. This codes for CASSSQGYEQYF.

The chain couples TRBV30 to TRBJ2-7; TRBD2 might be the D (6 bases). The CDR3 spans 13 residues. The germline V and J ends were trimmed by 1 base and 7 bases, with 14 bases remaining between them. The germline gives CDR1 GTSNPN, CDR2 SVGIG (reference sequence). CDR3 DNA: TGTGCCTGGAGTGGGATAAGGGGAGGAGAGCAGTACTTC. It is translated as CAWSGIRGGEQYF.

The chain uses TRBV7-6 and TRBJ2-1; 11 positions match TRBD2. Germline CDR1 reads SGHVS; CDR2 reads FNYEAQ. V trimming: 9 bases; J trimming: 4 bases; junction bases outside the gene matches: 8. The CDR3 covers 15 residues. CDR3 nucleotides: TGTGCCAGTAGGGTAGCGGGAGGGAGTTACAATGAGCAGTTCTTC. Translation: CASRVAGGSYNEQFF.

V usage is TRBV10-3 and J usage is TRBJ2-5, with 7 bases identical to TRBD2. V shed 11 bases and J 3 bases; nucleotides not matched to a gene: 9. This CDR3 contains 13 residues. From germline, CDR1 is ENHRY and CDR2 SYGVKD. CDR3 sequence (DNA): TGTGCCTCCCAGGCGGGGGTAGAAGAGACCCAGTACTTC. Amino acid sequence: CASQAGVEETQYF.

The chain employs TRBV13 and TRBJ2-5; TRBD1 agrees at 10 bases. In germline, CDR1 is PRHDT, CDR2 FYEKMQ (reference sequence). V lost 5 bases and J lost 5; bases outside the gene matches: 8. The CDR3 is 15 amino acids. This CDR3 reads CASSVRTGGRETQYF. CDR3 sequence (DNA): TGTGCCAGCAGCGTACGGACAGGGGGAAGGGAGACCCAGTACTTC.

The chain is built from TRBV19 and TRBJ2-7; D is perhaps TRBD2 (7 bases). Germline CDR1 LNHDA, CDR2 SQIVND (reference sequence). This CDR3 is built from 15 residues. Trimming shortened V by 2 bases and J by 3 bases, and 14 bases separated the two germline ends. The CDR3 region has the DNA TGTGCCAGTAGTATATCCCCGGGGGGCGGCTACGAGCAGTACTTC. It translates to CASSISPGGGYEQYF.

The CDR3 coding sequence is TGTGCCAGCAGGCGTTTTACGAACACTGAAGCTTTCTTT. Translated, it gives CASRRFTNTEAFF. The chain employs TRBV27 and TRBJ1-1; the D is unclear. With 6 bases removed from V and 1 base from J, the gap between germline ends came to 9 bases. The CDR3 sequence is 13 residues long. CDR1 is MNHEY and CDR2 is SMNVEV in the germline V gene (reference sequence).

This CDR3 is CASSVAPGSNNEQFF. The CDR3 DNA is TGTGCCAGCAGCGTAGCTCCTGGTAGCAACAATGAGCAGTTCTTC. The chain combines TRBV9 with TRBJ2-1; D is undetermined. V lost 0 bases and J lost 5, with 12 bases in between. CDR3 size: 15 residues. CDR1 is SGDLS, CDR2 YYNGEE, per germline.

The chain recombines TRBV2 with TRBJ2-3, with D hard to call. V lost 6 bases and J lost 4, with 14 bases in between. The CDR3 covers 14 residues. Germline assignment: CDR1 SNHLY and CDR2 FYNNEI. The CDR3 is CASRPPIQSDTQYF. CDR3 DNA sequence: TGTGCCAGCAGGCCCCCAATTCAGTCAGATACGCAGTATTTT.

The chain has TRBV19 and TRBJ2-7; 13 nucleotides line up with TRBD2. There are 14 residues in the CDR3. Unmatched junction bases numbered 5, after V lost 3 bases and J lost 9 bases. Per the germline V gene, CDR1 is LNHDA and CDR2 is SQIVND (reference sequence). As DNA, the CDR3 is TGTGCCAGTAGTATCGGACTAGCGGGAGCTGTGCAGTACTTC. This gives the protein CASSIGLAGAVQYF.

V is TRBV5-1 and J is TRBJ2-3; D is possibly TRBD1 (5 bases). CDR3 length equals 14 residues. Germline CDR1 is SGHRS and CDR2 is YFSETQ. V dropped 2 bases and J dropped 2 bases, with 9 bases sitting between them. The CDR3 protein is CASSFGRVTDTQYF. In DNA, the CDR3 is TGCGCCAGCAGCTTCGGCAGGGTCACAGATACGCAGTATTTT.